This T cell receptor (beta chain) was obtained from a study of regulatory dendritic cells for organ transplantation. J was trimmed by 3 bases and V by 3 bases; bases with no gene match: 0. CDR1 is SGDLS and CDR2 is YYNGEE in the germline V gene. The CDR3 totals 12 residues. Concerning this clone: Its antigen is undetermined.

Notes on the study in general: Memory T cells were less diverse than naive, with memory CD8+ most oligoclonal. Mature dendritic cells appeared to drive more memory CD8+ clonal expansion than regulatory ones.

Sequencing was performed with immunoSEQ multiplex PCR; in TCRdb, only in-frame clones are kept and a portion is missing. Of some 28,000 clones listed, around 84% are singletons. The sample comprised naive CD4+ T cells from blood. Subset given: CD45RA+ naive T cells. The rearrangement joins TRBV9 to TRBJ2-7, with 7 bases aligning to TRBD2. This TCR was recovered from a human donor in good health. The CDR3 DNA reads TGTGCCAGCAGCGGGGAGGGCTACGAGCAGTACTTC. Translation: CASSGEGYEQYF.